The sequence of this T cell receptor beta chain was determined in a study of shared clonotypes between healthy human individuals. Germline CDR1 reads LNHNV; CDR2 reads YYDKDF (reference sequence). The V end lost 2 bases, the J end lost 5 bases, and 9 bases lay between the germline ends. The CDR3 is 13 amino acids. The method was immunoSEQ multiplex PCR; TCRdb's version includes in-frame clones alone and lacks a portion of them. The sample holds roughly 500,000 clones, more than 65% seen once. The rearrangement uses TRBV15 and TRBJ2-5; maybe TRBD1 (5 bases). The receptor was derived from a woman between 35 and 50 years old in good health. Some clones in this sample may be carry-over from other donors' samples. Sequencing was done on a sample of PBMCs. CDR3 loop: CATSRRQGETQYF. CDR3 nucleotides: TGTGCCACCAGCAGACGGCAGGGTGAGACCCAGTACTTC.